One sample yielded the 23 T cell receptor beta chains listed below, sequenced in a study of shared clonotypes between healthy human individuals. Libraries were prepared by immunoSEQ multiplex PCR; TCRdb keeps only in-frame clonotypes and omits some of them. The repertoire holds some 1,600,000 clones, with 95% to 99% as singletons. Specimen: naive CD4+ T cells sorted from blood. This sample's subset: CD45RA+ positively selected. These receptors all stem from a man younger than 40 in good health.

The V gene is TRBV9, the J gene TRBJ1-1; D may be TRBD1 (5 bases). Germline V CDR1 and CDR2: SGDLS, YYNGEE. This CDR3 region has 15 residues. V shed 3 bases and J shed 4 bases, with 16 bases lying between them. This CDR3 reads CASSAKGMGGTEAFF. CDR3 nucleotide sequence: TGTGCCAGCAGCGCAAAAGGTATGGGGGGCACTGAAGCTTTCTTT.

This clone was counted once. The chain links TRBV11-2 to TRBJ1-2; D might be TRBD1 (6 bases). Trimming left V 6 bases short and J 0 bases short, with 11 bases between. This CDR3 comprises 14 residues. CDR1 SGHAT and CDR2 FQNNGV come from the germline V gene. The CDR3 sequence: CASSSRGTNYGYTF. For the CDR3, the DNA is TGTGCCAGCAGTTCTAGGGGGACTAACTATGGCTACACCTTC.

The chain combines TRBV7-9 with TRBJ2-6; D remains ambiguous. The CDR3 covers 19 residues. Trimming cost V 5 bases and J 5 bases, with 25 bases left between them. In germline, CDR1 is SEHNR, CDR2 FQNEAQ (reference sequence). The CDR3 nucleotides read TGTGCCAGCAGCATAGACCCTAAGGCTGACAAAAGTCGGGCCAACGTCCTGACTTTC. Protein product: CASSIDPKADKSRANVLTF.

The CDR3 spells CASSPKTGGTDTQYF. The CDR3 DNA is TGTGCCAGCTCACCTAAGACAGGGGGCACAGATACGCAGTATTTT. The rearrangement joins TRBV18 to TRBJ2-3, with 8 bases aligning to TRBD1. This CDR3 region has 15 residues. Germline assignment: CDR1 KGHSH and CDR2 LQKENI. Trimming cost V 3 bases and J 1 base; bases outside gene matches: 3.

The rearrangement uses TRBV4-3 and TRBJ2-2; 7 bases fit TRBD1. There are 15 residues in the CDR3. Germline lookup yields CDR1 LGHNA and CDR2 YSLEER. The V segment lost 0 bases and the J segment 7 bases; nucleotides outside the gene matches: 5. This chain's CDR3 is CASSQETGVGGELFF. CDR3 nucleotides: TGCGCCAGCAGCCAAGAAACAGGGGTTGGCGGGGAGCTGTTTTTT.

The chain carries TRBV15 and TRBJ2-7; 13 bases are a match to TRBD2. With 5 bases clipped from V and 6 bases from J, the junction kept 10 bases outside the gene matches. Germline loops: CDR1 LNHNV, CDR2 YYDKDF (reference sequence). The CDR3 is 16 residues long. CDR3 bases: TGTGCCACCAGCGGCAGACTAGCGGGAGGATTTGGCGAGCAGTACTTC. Amino acids: CATSGRLAGGFGEQYF.

The chain joins TRBV2 to TRBJ1-1; a weak D match, TRBD1 (6 bases). V dropped 2 bases and J dropped 7 bases, with 17 bases sitting between them. The CDR3 totals 15 residues. CDR1 SNHLY and CDR2 FYNNEI come from the germline V gene. The CDR3 nucleotides read TGTGCCAGCAGTGAACAAACAGGGACTGGTAGTGAAGCTTTCTTT. It specifies CASSEQTGTGSEAFF.

The rearrangement joins TRBV28 to TRBJ2-1; TRBD1 or TRBD2 may be the D gene (6 bases each). Germline V gives CDR1 MDHEN, CDR2 SYDVKM. Trimming left V 10 bases short and J 14 bases short, with 12 bases between. The CDR3 consists of 9 residues. This chain's CDR3 is CANWRGEFF. In nucleotides, the CDR3 is TGTGCCAACTGGAGGGGGGAGTTCTTC.

V usage is TRBV7-6 and J usage is TRBJ2-4; D gene ambiguous. Looked up from germline, CDR1 is SGHVS and CDR2 is FNYEAQ. V gave up 11 bases and J gave up 11 bases, with 10 bases separating them. This CDR3 comprises 9 residues. The DNA of the CDR3 is TGTGCCTTTGCGTACTTTCAGTACTTC. Translating gives CAFAYFQYF.

V and J are TRBV5-1 and TRBJ2-7; TRBD2 matches 10 bases. This CDR3 has 15 residues. Germline-derived CDR1 and CDR2 are SGHRS and YFSETQ. V lost 5 bases, J lost 0 bases, and 5 bases stayed unmatched. In nucleotides, the CDR3 is TGCGCCAGCAGAGGGACTAGCGTTAGCTCCTACGAGCAGTACTTC. Amino acid sequence: CASRGTSVSSYEQYF.

With respect to this clone: The sample carries other DNA sequences with the same CDR3. V gene TRBV5-1 combines with J gene TRBJ2-7; D uncertain. Germline V gene lookup returns CDR1 SGHRS and CDR2 YFSETQ. V was clipped by 4 bases and J by 4 bases, with 9 bases between them. The CDR3 is made up of 12 amino acids. In nucleotides, the CDR3 is TGCGCCAGCAGCCGTGACCTTTACGAGCAGTACTTC. Its protein product is CASSRDLYEQYF.

The J gene is TRBJ2-7, the V gene TRBV4-3; 9 bases map to TRBD1. The CDR3 consists of 15 residues. Germline V gene lookup returns CDR1 LGHNA and CDR2 YSLEER. J lost 2 bases, V lost 3 bases, and 5 bases had no gene match. CDR3 DNA sequence: TGCGCCAGCAGCCAGGGGACAGGGAGAACCTACGAGCAGTACTTC. It is translated as CASSQGTGRTYEQYF.

The V gene is TRBV4-1, the J gene TRBJ2-2; TRBD2 aligns across 7 bases. CDR3 length equals 16 residues. V lost 0 bases and J lost 6; bases outside the gene matches: 7. Germline lookup yields CDR1 MGHRA and CDR2 YSYEKL. The CDR3 loop is CASSQEASGGSGELFF. The CDR3 bases are TGCGCCAGCAGCCAAGAAGCTAGCGGAGGTTCCGGGGAGCTGTTTTTT.

The chain joins TRBV4-1 to TRBJ2-7, with TRBD2 matching 12 bases. This CDR3 contains 15 residues. Germline V lookup: CDR1 MGHRA, CDR2 YSYEKL. V lost 5 bases and J lost 6; bases outside the gene matches: 8. CDR3 coding DNA: TGCGCCAGCAGCACCCAGACTAGCGGGAGATTCGAGCAGTACTTC. Amino acids: CASSTQTSGRFEQYF.

V is TRBV10-1 and J is TRBJ2-3, with 12 positions matching TRBD2. The V gene end was trimmed by 5 bases and the J gene end by 4 bases; junction bases not matched to a gene: 4. The length of the CDR3 is 15 residues. Germline CDR1 is WNHNN and CDR2 is SYGVQD (reference sequence). CDR3 coding DNA: TGCGCCAGCAGTTTACTAGCGGGAGGCCCAGATACGCAGTATTTT. Its protein is CASSLLAGGPDTQYF.

The V and J genes are TRBV27 and TRBJ2-7; maybe TRBD2 (6 bases). The germline V gene has CDR1 MNHEY and CDR2 SMNVEV (reference sequence). Trimming removed 1 base from V and 7 bases from J, with 8 bases in between. The length of the CDR3 is 12 residues. CDR3 in DNA: TGTGCCAGCAGTTTATGGGCGGGAGAGCAGTACTTC. As protein: CASSLWAGEQYF.

The chain has TRBV27 and TRBJ1-5; D may be TRBD1 (5 bases). The CDR3 is 14 residues long. Trimming removed 4 bases from V and 6 bases from J, with 13 bases in between. The germline V gene has CDR1 MNHEY and CDR2 SMNVEV (reference sequence). The CDR3 is CASSYRVGLQPQHF. The CDR3 DNA sequence: TGTGCCAGCAGTTATCGTGTGGGACTTCAGCCCCAGCATTTT.

The chain employs TRBV18 and TRBJ2-3; 9 bases fit TRBD2. Trimming took 3 bases from V and 2 from J; bases not matched to a gene: 9. The CDR3 loop spans 17 amino acids. Per germline, CDR1 KGHSH and CDR2 LQKENI. CDR3 sequence: CASSPGGRAEDTDTQYF. The DNA for the CDR3 is TGTGCCAGCTCACCGGGCGGGAGGGCCGAGGACACAGATACGCAGTATTTT.

This clone came up once. The chain employs TRBV5-1 and TRBJ1-1, with D possibly TRBD1 on 6 matching bases. Per germline, CDR1 SGHRS and CDR2 YFSETQ. The germline V and J ends were trimmed by 4 bases and 3 bases, with 16 bases remaining between them. The length of the CDR3 is 15 residues. CDR3: CASSKQGFGDTEAFF. CDR3 sequence (DNA): TGCGCCAGCAGCAAACAGGGCTTCGGGGACACTGAAGCTTTCTTT.

The chain links TRBV11-3 to TRBJ2-1; 8 bases map to TRBD2. CDR3 length: 15 residues. V trimming: 6 bases; J trimming: 4 bases; junction bases outside the gene matches: 8. From germline, CDR1 is SGHNT and CDR2 YENEEA. The CDR3 loop is CASSQSGSIYNEQFF. The CDR3 DNA is TGTGCCAGCAGTCAAAGCGGGAGCATATACAATGAGCAGTTCTTC.

Points on this clone: This same CDR3 is encoded by further DNA sequences in the sample. V usage is TRBV18 and J usage is TRBJ2-3; maybe TRBD2 (5 bases). CDR3 length: 12 amino acids. The V and J ends lost 2 bases and 5 bases respectively, with 5 bases between them. Germline loops: CDR1 KGHSH, CDR2 LQKENI. This chain's CDR3 is CASSPGGDTQYF. Here the CDR3 DNA reads TGTGCCAGCTCACCAGGAGGAGATACGCAGTATTTT.

The chain is built from TRBV4-3 and TRBJ1-4; D possibly corresponds to TRBD1 (5 bases). Germline V gene lookup returns CDR1 LGHNA and CDR2 YSLEER. V dropped 0 bases and J dropped 8 bases, with 16 bases sitting between them. The CDR3 has 16 amino acids. The CDR3 DNA reads as TGCGCCAGCAGCCAAGATCGGGGACCCCGGGGAGAAAAACTGTTTTTT. Translated: CASSQDRGPRGEKLFF.

The chain uses TRBV10-1 and TRBJ2-2, with 9 bases lining up with TRBD1. Per germline, CDR1 WNHNN and CDR2 SYGVQD (reference sequence). V lost 0 bases to trimming and J lost 4 bases; unmatched junction nucleotides: 6. The CDR3 length is 17 residues. The CDR3 reads CASSESRDRVSTGELFF. The CDR3 DNA reads TGCGCCAGCAGTGAGTCGAGGGACAGGGTATCCACCGGGGAGCTGTTTTTT.